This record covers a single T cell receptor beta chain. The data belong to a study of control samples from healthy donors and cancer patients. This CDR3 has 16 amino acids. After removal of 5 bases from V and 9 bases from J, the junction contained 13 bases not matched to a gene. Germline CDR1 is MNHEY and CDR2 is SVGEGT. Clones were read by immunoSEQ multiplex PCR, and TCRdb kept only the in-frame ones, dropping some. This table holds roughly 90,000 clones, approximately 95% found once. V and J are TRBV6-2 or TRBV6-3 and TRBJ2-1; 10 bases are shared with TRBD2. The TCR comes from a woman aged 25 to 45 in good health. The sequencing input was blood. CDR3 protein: CASSPEGLASGGEQFF. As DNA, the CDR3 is TGTGCCAGCAGTCCCGAGGGACTAGCGAGCGGGGGTGAGCAGTTCTTC.